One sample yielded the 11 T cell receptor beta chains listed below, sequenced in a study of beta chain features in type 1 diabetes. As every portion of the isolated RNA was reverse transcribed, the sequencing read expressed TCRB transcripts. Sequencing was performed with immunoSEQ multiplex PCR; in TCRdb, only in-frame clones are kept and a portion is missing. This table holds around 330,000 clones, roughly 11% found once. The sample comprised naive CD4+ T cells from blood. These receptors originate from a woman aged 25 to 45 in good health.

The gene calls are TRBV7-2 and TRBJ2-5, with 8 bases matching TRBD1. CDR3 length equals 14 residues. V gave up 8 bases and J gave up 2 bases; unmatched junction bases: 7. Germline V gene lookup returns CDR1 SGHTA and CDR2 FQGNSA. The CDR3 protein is CASGSRTGQETQYF. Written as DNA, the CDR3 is TGTGCCAGCGGCTCCCGGACAGGGCAAGAGACCCAGTACTTC.

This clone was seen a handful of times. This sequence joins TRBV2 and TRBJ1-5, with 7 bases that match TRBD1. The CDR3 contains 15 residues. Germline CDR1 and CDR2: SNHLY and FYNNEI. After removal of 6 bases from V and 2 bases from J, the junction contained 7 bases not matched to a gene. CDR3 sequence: CASRPGQAGNQPQHF. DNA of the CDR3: TGTGCCAGCAGACCCGGACAGGCCGGCAATCAGCCCCAGCATTTT.

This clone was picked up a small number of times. CDR3 protein: CASSLREAYEQFF. The DNA of the CDR3 is TGCGCCAGCAGCTTGAGGGAGGCCTATGAGCAGTTCTTC. This chain connects TRBV5-1 to TRBJ2-1; a weak D match, TRBD2 (6 bases). V gave up 1 base and J gave up 8 bases, with 10 bases separating them. The germline V gene has CDR1 SGHRS and CDR2 YFSETQ. The CDR3 consists of 13 residues.

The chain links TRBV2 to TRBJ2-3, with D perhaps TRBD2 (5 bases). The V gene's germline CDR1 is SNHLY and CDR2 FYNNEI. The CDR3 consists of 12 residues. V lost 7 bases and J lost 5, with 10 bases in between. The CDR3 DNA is TGTGCCAGCACCGTCAGCGGAGATACGCAGTATTTT. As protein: CASTVSGDTQYF. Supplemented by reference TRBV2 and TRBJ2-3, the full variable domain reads EPEVTQTPSHQVTQMGQEVILRCVPISNHLYFYWYRQILGQKVEFLVSFYNNEISEKSEIFDDQFSVERPDGSNFTLKIRSTKLEDSAMYFCASTVSGDTQYFGPGTRLTVL.

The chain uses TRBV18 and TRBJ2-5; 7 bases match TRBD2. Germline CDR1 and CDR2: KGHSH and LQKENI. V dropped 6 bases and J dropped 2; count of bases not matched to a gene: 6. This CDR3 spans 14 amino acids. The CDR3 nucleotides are TGTGCCAGCTCGGCGAGCGGGGCTCAAGAGACCCAGTACTTC. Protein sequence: CASSASGAQETQYF.

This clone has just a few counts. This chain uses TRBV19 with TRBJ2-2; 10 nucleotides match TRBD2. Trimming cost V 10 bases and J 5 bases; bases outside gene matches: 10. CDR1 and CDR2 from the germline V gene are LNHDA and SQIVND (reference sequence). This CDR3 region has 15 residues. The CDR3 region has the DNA TGTGCCACAAGGGCGGCTAGCGGGAGTACCGGGGAGCTGTTTTTT. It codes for CATRAASGSTGELFF.

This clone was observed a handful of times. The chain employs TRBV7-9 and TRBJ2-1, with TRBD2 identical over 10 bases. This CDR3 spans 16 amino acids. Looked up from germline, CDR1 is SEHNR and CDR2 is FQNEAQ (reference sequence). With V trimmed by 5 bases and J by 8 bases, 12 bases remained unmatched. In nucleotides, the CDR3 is TGTGCCAGCAGCCCGCGTTCTAGCGGGAGTTTCTATGAGCAGTTCTTC. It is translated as CASSPRSSGSFYEQFF. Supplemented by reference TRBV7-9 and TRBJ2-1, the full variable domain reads DTGVSQNPRHKITKRGQNVTFRCDPISEHNRLYWYRQTLGQGPEFLTYFQNEAQLEKSRLLSDRFSAERPKGSFSTLEIQRTEQGDSAMYLCASSPRSSGSFYEQFFGPGTRLTVL.

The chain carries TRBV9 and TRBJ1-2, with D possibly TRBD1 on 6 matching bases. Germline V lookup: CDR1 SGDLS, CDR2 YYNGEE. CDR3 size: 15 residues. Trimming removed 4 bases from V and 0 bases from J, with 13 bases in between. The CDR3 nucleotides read TGTGCCAGCAGCCAGGGGCCAAATACTAACTATGGCTACACCTTC. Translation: CASSQGPNTNYGYTF.

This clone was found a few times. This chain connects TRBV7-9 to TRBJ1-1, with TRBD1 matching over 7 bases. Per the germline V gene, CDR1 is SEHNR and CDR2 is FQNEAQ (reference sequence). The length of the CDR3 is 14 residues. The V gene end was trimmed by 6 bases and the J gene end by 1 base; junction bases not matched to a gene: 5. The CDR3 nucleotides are TGTGCCAGCAGGCCGGGACAGAAGAACACTGAAGCTTTCTTT. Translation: CASRPGQKNTEAFF.

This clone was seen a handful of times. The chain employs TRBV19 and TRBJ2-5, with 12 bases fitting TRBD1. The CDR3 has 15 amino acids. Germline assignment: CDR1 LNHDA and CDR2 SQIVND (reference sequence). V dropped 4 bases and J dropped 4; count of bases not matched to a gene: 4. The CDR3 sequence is CASSRDRGPGETQYF. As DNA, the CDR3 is TGTGCCAGTAGTAGGGACAGGGGGCCCGGAGAGACCCAGTACTTC.

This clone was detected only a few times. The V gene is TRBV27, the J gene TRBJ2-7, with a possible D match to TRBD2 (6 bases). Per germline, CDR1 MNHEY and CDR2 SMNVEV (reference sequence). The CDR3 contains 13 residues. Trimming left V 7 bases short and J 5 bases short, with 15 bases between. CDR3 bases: TGTGCCAGCAAGGGCGGGAACTGGAACGAGCAGTACTTC. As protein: CASKGGNWNEQYF.